This is a list of T cell receptor beta chains from one sample in a study of control samples from healthy donors and cancer patients. Only in-frame clones appear in the TCRdb table, and some are missing; sequencing was by immunoSEQ multiplex PCR. The table shows about 120,000 clones, with 85% to 90% occurring only once. The material sequenced was PBMCs. These receptors all stem from a woman aged 50 to 65 with colorectal cancer. CDR3s include the opening cysteine and the closing phenylalanine or tryptophan. Each record gives: clone size, D gene, J gene, V gene, CDR3 protein, CDR3 DNA. A D gene is named only where the DNA matches it firmly. Rows give clone size only sometimes, using once, few, many, or a class for an expanded clone.

>-|-|TRBJ2-3|TRBV9
CASSSGVWVGTDTQYF
TGTGCCAGCAGCTCAGGGGTCTGGGTGGGCACAGATACGCAGTATTTT
>-|-|TRBJ2-1|TRBV18
CASSSDPGSEQFF
TGTGCCAGCTCATCGGACCCAGGGAGTGAGCAGTTCTTC
>-|-|TRBJ1-4|TRBV18
CASSTDRINEKLFF
TGTGCCAGCTCTACTGACAGGATTAATGAAAAACTGTTTTTT
>-|TRBD1|TRBJ1-6|TRBV19
CASSMGQGNGNSPLHF
TGTGCCAGTAGTATGGGACAGGGGAACGGGAATTCACCCCTCCACTTT
>few|TRBD1|TRBJ2-2|TRBV5-1
CASSWTGPNTGELFF
TGCGCCAGCAGCTGGACAGGGCCTAACACCGGGGAGCTGTTTTTT
>-|-|TRBJ1-1|TRBV28
CASSELNTEAFF
TGTGCCAGCAGTGAGCTGAACACTGAAGCTTTCTTT
>-|-|TRBJ2-5|TRBV7-8
CASRPGTDQETQYF
TGTGCCAGCAGGCCCGGGACGGACCAAGAGACCCAGTACTTC
>-|TRBD1|TRBJ1-6|TRBV19
CASSRSTGTGGRSYNSPPHF
TGTGCCAGTAGTAGATCGACCGGGACAGGGGGTCGCTCCTATAATTCACCCCCCCACTTT
>-|-|TRBJ1-1|TRBV7-8
CASSLDFVPGFAGEAFF
TGTGCCAGCAGCTTAGATTTTGTACCAGGGTTTGCTGGTGAAGCTTTCTTT
>-|TRBD2|TRBJ2-7|TRBV6-1
CASSDSGGSSYEQYF
TGTGCCAGCAGTGATTCGGGGGGGAGCTCCTACGAGCAGTACTTC
>-|-|TRBJ2-2|TRBV24-1
CATTGSAGELFF
TGTGCCACCACAGGGTCGGCCGGGGAGCTGTTTTTT
>-|TRBD2|TRBJ2-7|TRBV4-1
CASSQGLTSGSYEQYF
TGCGCCAGCAGCCAAGGGTTGACTAGCGGATCCTACGAGCAGTACTTC
>once|-|TRBJ2-7|TRBV10-3
CAISEIGQGENEQYF
TGTGCCATCAGTGAGATAGGACAAGGGGAGAACGAGCAGTACTTC
>-|TRBD1|TRBJ2-7|TRBV5-1
CASSLGDRDSYEQYF
TGCGCCAGCAGCTTAGGGGACAGGGATTCCTACGAGCAGTACTTC
>-|TRBD1|TRBJ2-5|TRBV5-1
CASSLDPTGSETQYF
TGCGCCAGCAGCCTCGACCCGACAGGGTCCGAGACCCAGTACTTC
>-|-|TRBJ1-1|TRBV5-1
CASSTTTQGVTEAFF
TGCGCCAGCAGCACTACCACACAAGGGGTCACTGAAGCTTTCTTT
>-|-|TRBJ1-1|TRBV7-3
CASSLTFDTEAFF
TGTGCCAGCAGCTTAACGTTCGACACTGAAGCTTTCTTT
>-|-|TRBJ1-2|TRBV20-1
CSASSGRAGNVDGYTF
TGCAGTGCTAGTTCGGGGAGGGCAGGGAATGTCGATGGCTACACCTTC
>-|TRBD1|TRBJ2-7|TRBV19
CASSTALGTDYEQYF
TGTGCCAGTAGTACCGCCCTGGGGACAGACTACGAGCAGTACTTC
>-|-|TRBJ1-4|TRBV5-8
CASGRGWTNEKLFF
TGTGCCAGCGGCAGGGGTTGGACTAATGAAAAACTGTTTTTT
>-|-|TRBJ1-2|TRBV27
CASRAMGRYYGYTF
TGTGCCAGCAGGGCTATGGGACGGTACTATGGCTACACCTTC
>-|TRBD2|TRBJ2-7|TRBV4-1
CASSQGWGGDSYEQYF
TGCGCCAGCAGCCAAGGGTGGGGGGGTGATTCCTACGAGCAGTACTTC
>-|TRBD1|TRBJ1-1|TRBV18
CASSPLDRGYTEAFF
TGTGCCAGCTCACCACTGGACAGGGGGTACACTGAAGCTTTCTTT
>once|TRBD1|TRBJ2-7|TRBV6-2/TRBV6-3
CASSQKHSDRASKEQYF
TGTGCCAGCAGTCAGAAACACTCGGACAGGGCCTCTAAGGAGCAGTACTTC
>-|TRBD2|TRBJ2-1|TRBV7-2
CASSTLAGVNEQFF
TGTGCCAGCAGCACACTAGCGGGAGTAAATGAGCAGTTCTTC
>-|TRBD1|TRBJ1-1|TRBV6-5
CASKHRGIDTEAFF
TGTGCCAGCAAACACAGGGGGATCGACACTGAAGCTTTCTTT
>-|TRBD2|TRBJ2-2|TRBV27
CASSPGRGSTYTGELFF
TGTGCCAGCAGTCCCGGGAGGGGGAGCACATACACCGGGGAGCTGTTTTTT
>-|-|TRBJ1-2|TRBV24-1
CATSDVRGDGYTF
TGTGCCACCAGTGATGTCCGGGGTGATGGCTACACCTTC